Listed below are T cell receptor beta chains from one sample, sequenced in a study of molecular identifiers for immune sequencing clone quantification. In TCRdb, the PCR reads were re-called with MiXCR into one record per CDR3 protein. The repertoire holds around 480,000 distinct CDR3 sequences, with about 25% as singletons. Sequencing was done on a sample of naive CD8+ T cells from blood, with Jurkat cell RNA spiked in. These receptor sequences come from a human donor in good health. Some libraries in this study had Jurkat cell RNA spiked in. Each CDR3 is given with its conserved first and last residue. Fields, in order: clone size, D gene, J gene, V gene, CDR3 protein, CDR3 DNA. The D gene is left open where the match is weak. Clone size is shown for a subset of rows, as once, few, many or a class of expanded clone.

size: -
D: -
J: TRBJ1-2
V: TRBV6-2/TRBV6-3
CDR3: CASSCETLYGYTF
DNA: TGTGCCAGCAGTTGTGAGACCCTGTATGGCTACACCTTC

size: many
D: -
J: TRBJ2-3
V: TRBV4-3
CDR3: CASSQGGLLGDTQYF
DNA: TGCGCCAGCAGCCAAGGAGGTCTACTCGGAGATACGCAGTATTTT

size: -
D: -
J: TRBJ1-5
V: TRBV20-1
CDR3: CSACLTGKHQPQHF
DNA: TGCAGTGCTTGCCTAACAGGGAAACATCAGCCCCAGCATTTT

size: -
D: -
J: TRBJ2-7
V: TRBV5-1
CDR3: CASSRDAGEQYF
DNA: TGCGCCAGCAGCCGGGACGCCGGCGAGCAGTACTTC

size: -
D: -
J: TRBJ2-7
V: TRBV11-2
CDR3: CASSLDPGAYEQYF
DNA: TGTGCCAGCAGCTTAGATCCCGGGGCCTACGAGCAGTACTTC

size: many
D: -
J: TRBJ2-1
V: TRBV24-1
CDR3: CATSDLVGSEQFF
DNA: TGTGCCACCAGTGATTTGGTTGGCAGTGAGCAGTTCTTC

size: many
D: -
J: TRBJ1-1
V: TRBV19
CDR3: CASSISDGSTEAFF
DNA: TGTGCCAGTAGTATTTCTGACGGATCGACTGAAGCTTTCTTT

size: few
D: TRBD2
J: TRBJ2-1
V: TRBV5-8
CDR3: CASSSSTSGPYNEQFF
DNA: TGTGCCAGCAGCTCCTCGACTAGCGGACCCTACAATGAGCAGTTCTTC

size: -
D: TRBD2
J: TRBJ2-3
V: TRBV19
CDR3: CARSIVLASGGSTDTQYF
DNA: TGTGCCAGAAGTATCGTGTTGGCTAGCGGGGGCAGCACAGATACGCAGTATTTT

size: many
D: -
J: TRBJ2-5
V: TRBV11-2
CDR3: CASTPALVWGQETQYF
DNA: TGTGCCAGCACCCCCGCATTAGTATGGGGACAAGAGACCCAGTACTTC

size: few
D: -
J: TRBJ2-3
V: TRBV6-2/TRBV6-3
CDR3: CASSYISTDTQYF
DNA: TGTGCCAGCAGTTACATCAGCACAGATACGCAGTATTTT

size: many
D: -
J: TRBJ1-1
V: TRBV29-1
CDR3: CSVEGGVFTEAFF
DNA: TGCAGCGTTGAAGGAGGAGTCTTCACTGAAGCTTTCTTT

size: many
D: TRBD2
J: TRBJ2-7
V: TRBV29-1
CDR3: CSVEGSGRSYEQYF
DNA: TGCAGCGTTGAAGGTAGCGGGAGGAGTTACGAGCAGTACTTC

size: few
D: TRBD1
J: TRBJ2-7
V: TRBV6-2/TRBV6-3
CDR3: CASINPDREQPYEQYF
DNA: TGTGCCAGCATCAACCCGGACAGGGAACAACCCTACGAGCAGTACTTC

size: -
D: -
J: TRBJ1-5
V: TRBV19
CDR3: CASSHRAAFNQPQHF
DNA: TGTGCCAGTAGCCACAGGGCGGCCTTCAATCAGCCCCAGCATTTT

size: -
D: -
J: TRBJ2-5
V: TRBV11-2
CDR3: CASSSDITPQETQYF
DNA: TGTGCCAGCAGCTCGGACATCACTCCCCAAGAGACCCAGTACTTC

size: few
D: -
J: TRBJ1-2
V: TRBV12-3/TRBV12-4
CDR3: CASSFWGLNYGYTF
DNA: TGTGCCAGCAGTTTTTGGGGGTTGAACTATGGCTACACCTTC

size: few
D: TRBD1
J: TRBJ2-1
V: TRBV6-6
CDR3: CASSPTGIRNEQFF
DNA: TGTGCCAGCAGCCCGACAGGGATAAGAAATGAGCAGTTCTTC

size: -
D: -
J: TRBJ2-5
V: TRBV7-2
CDR3: CASSLSLLQETQYF
DNA: TGTGCCAGCAGCTTATCGCTCCTCCAAGAGACCCAGTACTTC

size: -
D: -
J: TRBJ1-6
V: TRBV6-5
CDR3: CASRNAVETYNSPLHF
DNA: TGTGCCAGCAGAAACGCCGTCGAAACCTATAATTCACCCCTCCACTTT

size: many
D: -
J: TRBJ2-7
V: TRBV6-5
CDR3: CASRALQDRQYF
DNA: TGTGCCAGCAGGGCCCTCCAGGACAGACAGTACTTC

size: few
D: -
J: TRBJ2-5
V: TRBV30
CDR3: CASDPGETQYF
DNA: TGTGCCTCGGACCCGGGGGAGACCCAGTACTTC